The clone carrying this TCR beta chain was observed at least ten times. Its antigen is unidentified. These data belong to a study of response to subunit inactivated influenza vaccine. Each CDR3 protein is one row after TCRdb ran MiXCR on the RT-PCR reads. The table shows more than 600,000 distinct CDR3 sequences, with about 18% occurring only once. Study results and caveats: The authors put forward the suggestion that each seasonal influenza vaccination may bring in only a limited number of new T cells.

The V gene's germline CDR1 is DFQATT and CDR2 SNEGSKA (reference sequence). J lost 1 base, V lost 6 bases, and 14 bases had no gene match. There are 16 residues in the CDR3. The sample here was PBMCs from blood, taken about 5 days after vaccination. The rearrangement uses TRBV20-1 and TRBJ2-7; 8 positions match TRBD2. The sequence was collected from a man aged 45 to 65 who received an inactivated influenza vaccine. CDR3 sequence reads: CSARVMAGGVSYEQYF. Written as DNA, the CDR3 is TGCAGTGCCAGGGTCATGGCGGGAGGCGTATCCTACGAGCAGTACTTC.